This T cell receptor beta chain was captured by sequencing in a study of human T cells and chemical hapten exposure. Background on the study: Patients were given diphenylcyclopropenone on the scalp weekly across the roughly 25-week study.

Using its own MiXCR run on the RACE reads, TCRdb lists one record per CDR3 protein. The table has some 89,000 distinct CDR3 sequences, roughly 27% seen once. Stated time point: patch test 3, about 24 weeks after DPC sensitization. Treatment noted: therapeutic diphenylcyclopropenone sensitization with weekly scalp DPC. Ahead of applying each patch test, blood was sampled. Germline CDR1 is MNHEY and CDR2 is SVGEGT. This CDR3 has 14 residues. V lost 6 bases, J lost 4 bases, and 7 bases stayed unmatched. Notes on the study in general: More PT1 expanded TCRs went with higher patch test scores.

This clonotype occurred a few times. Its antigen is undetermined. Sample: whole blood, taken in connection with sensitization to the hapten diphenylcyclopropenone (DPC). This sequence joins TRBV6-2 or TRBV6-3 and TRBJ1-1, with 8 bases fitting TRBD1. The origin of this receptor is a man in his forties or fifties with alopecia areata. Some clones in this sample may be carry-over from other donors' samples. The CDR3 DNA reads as TGTGCCAGCAGACACAGGGGGGAGGGCACTGAAGCTTTCTTT. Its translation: CASRHRGEGTEAFF.